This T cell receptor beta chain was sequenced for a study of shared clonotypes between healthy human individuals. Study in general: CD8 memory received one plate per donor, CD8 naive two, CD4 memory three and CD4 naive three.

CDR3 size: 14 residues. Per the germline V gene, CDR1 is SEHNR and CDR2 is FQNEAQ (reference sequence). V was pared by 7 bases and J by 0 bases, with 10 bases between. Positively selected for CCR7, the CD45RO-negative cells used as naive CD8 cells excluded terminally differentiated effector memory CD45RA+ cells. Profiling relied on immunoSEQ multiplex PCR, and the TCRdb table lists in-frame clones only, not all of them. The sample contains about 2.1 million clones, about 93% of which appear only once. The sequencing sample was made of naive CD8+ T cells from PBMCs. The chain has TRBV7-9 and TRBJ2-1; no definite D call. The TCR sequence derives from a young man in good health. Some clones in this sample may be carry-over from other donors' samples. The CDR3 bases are TGTGCCAGCACCATCCCGAACTCCTACAATGAGCAGTTCTTC. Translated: CASTIPNSYNEQFF.